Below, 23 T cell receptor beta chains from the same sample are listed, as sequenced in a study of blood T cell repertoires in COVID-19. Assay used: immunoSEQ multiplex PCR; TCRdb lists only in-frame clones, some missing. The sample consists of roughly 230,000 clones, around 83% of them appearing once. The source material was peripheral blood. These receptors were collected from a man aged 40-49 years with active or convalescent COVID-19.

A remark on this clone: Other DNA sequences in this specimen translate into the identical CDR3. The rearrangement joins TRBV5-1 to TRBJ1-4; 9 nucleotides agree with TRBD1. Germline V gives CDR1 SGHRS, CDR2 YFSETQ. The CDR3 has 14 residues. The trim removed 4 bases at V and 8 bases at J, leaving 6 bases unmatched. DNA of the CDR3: TGCGCCAGCAGCCCGGGACAGGGTGGGGAAAAACTGTTTTTT. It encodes CASSPGQGGEKLFF.

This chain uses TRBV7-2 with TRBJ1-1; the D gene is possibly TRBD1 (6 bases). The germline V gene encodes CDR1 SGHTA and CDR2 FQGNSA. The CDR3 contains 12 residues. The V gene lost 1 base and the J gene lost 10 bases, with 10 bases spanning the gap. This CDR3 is CASSLDREGAFF. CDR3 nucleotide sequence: TGTGCCAGCAGCTTAGACAGGGAGGGAGCTTTCTTT.

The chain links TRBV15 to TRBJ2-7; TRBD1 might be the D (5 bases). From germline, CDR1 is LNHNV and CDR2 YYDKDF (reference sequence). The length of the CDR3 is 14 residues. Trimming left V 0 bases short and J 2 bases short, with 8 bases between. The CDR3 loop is CATSRDSGPYEQYF. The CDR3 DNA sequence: TGTGCCACCAGCAGAGATTCAGGGCCCTACGAGCAGTACTTC.

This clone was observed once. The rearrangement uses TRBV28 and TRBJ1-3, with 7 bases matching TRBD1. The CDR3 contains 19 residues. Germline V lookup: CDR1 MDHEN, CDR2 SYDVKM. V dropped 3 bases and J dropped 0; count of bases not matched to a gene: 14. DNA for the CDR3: TGTGCCAGCAGTTTCACCGGTTTTTTGGGGACAGACTCTGGAAACACCATATATTTT. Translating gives CASSFTGFLGTDSGNTIYF.

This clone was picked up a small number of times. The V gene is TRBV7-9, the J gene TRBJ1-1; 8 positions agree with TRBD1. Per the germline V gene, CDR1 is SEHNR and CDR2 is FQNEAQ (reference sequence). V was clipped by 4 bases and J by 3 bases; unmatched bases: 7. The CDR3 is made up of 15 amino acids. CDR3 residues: CASSYDRGGDTEAFF. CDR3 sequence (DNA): TGTGCCAGCAGCTACGACAGGGGTGGGGACACTGAAGCTTTCTTT.

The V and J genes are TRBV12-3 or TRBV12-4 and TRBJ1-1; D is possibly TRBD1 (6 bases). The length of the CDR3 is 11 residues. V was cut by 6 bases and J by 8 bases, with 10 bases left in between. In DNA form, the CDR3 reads TGTGCCAGCAGCCAAGGGACAGAAGCTTTCTTT. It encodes CASSQGTEAFF.

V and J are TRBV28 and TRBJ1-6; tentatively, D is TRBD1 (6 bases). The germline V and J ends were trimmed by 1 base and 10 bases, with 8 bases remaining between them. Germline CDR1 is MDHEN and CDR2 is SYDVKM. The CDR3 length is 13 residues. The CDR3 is CASSLLQGSPLHF. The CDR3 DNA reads TGTGCCAGCAGTTTATTGCAGGGGTCACCCCTCCACTTT.

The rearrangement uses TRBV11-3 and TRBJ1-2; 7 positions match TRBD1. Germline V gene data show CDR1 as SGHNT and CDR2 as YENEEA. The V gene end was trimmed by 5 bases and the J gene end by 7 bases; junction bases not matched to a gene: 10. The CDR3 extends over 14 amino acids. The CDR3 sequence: CASSPDDREAGYTF. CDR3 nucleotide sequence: TGTGCCAGCAGCCCAGACGACAGGGAGGCTGGCTACACCTTC.

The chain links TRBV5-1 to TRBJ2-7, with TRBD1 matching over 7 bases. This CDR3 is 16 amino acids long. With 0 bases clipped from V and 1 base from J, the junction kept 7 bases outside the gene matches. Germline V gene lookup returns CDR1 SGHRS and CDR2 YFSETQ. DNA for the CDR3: TGCGCCAGCAGCTTGGGCGGACTCAGGGGGTCCTACGAGCAGTACTTC. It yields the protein CASSLGGLRGSYEQYF.

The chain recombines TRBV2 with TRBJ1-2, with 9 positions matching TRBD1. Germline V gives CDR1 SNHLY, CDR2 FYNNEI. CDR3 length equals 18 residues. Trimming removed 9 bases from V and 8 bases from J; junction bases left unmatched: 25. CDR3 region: CASTPGPGRGQGTEGYTF. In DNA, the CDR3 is TGTGCCAGTACCCCGGGCCCCGGTCGCGGACAGGGGACGGAGGGCTACACCTTC.

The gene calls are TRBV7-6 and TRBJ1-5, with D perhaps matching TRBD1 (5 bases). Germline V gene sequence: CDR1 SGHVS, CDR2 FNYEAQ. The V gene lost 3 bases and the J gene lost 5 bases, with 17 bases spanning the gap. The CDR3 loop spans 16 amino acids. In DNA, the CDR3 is TGTGCCAGCAGCTTCTTTCGGGCAGGGCGCTATCAGCCCCAGCATTTT. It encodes CASSFFRAGRYQPQHF.

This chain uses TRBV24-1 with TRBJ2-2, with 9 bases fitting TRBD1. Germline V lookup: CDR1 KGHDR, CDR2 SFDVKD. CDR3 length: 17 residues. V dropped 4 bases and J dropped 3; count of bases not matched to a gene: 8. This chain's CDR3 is CATSDLTGGAYTGELFF. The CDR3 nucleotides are TGTGCCACCAGTGACTTAACAGGGGGCGCCTACACCGGGGAGCTGTTTTTT.

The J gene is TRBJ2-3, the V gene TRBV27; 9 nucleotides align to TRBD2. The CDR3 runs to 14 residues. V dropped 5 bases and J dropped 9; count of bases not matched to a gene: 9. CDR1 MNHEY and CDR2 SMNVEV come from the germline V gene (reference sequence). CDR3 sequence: CASSTLAGRETQYF. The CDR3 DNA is TGTGCCAGCAGTACCCTAGCGGGGCGAGAGACGCAGTATTTT.

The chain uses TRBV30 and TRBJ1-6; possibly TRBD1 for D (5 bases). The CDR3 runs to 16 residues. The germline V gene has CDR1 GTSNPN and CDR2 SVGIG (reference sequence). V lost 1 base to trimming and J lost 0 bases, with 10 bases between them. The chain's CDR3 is CAWSGQPSSYNSPLHF. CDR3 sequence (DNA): TGTGCCTGGAGTGGACAGCCGAGCTCCTATAATTCACCCCTCCACTTT.

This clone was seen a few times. In nucleotides, the CDR3 is TGTGCCAGCAGTGAAGCGCCGGGACAAAAAGGCTACACCTTC. This encodes CASSEAPGQKGYTF. The V and J genes are TRBV6-1 and TRBJ1-2; a possible D gene is TRBD1 (6 bases). With 0 bases removed from V and 8 bases from J, the gap between germline ends came to 13 bases. This CDR3 has 14 residues. Germline V gives CDR1 MNHNS, CDR2 SASEGT.

The CDR3 DNA sequence: TGTGCCAGCAGCTTTTGGGGACTAGCGGGAGCAGATGAGCAGTTCTTC. Its translation: CASSFWGLAGADEQFF. The chain recombines TRBV7-8 with TRBJ2-1; 14 bases line up with TRBD2. The CDR3 is 16 residues long. Losses at the gene ends were 3 bases for V and 8 bases for J; bases not matched to a gene: 6. Germline V gene data show CDR1 as SGHVS and CDR2 as FQNEAQ.

The CDR3 nucleotides are TGTGCCACCAGTGACCCGGGGACAGAAGCTTTCTTT. Its protein is CATSDPGTEAFF. This chain uses TRBV24-1 with TRBJ1-1; tentatively, D is TRBD1 (6 bases). The CDR3 runs to 12 residues. Germline values: CDR1 KGHDR, CDR2 SFDVKD. The ends were cut back, 4 bases at V and 8 bases at J, with 10 bases in the middle.

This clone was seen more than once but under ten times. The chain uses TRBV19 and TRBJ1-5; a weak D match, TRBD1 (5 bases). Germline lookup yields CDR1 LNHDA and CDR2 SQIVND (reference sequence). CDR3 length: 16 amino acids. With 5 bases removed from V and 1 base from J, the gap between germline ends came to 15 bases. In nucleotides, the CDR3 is TGTGCCAGTAGTCTGTTAGGAGGGGTGAGCAATCAGCCCCAGCATTTT. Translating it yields CASSLLGGVSNQPQHF.

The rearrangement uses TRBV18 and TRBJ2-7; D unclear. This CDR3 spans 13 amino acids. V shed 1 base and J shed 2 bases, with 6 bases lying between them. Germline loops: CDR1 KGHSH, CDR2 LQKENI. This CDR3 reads CASSPRGTYEQYF. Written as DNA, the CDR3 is TGTGCCAGCTCACCACGCGGAACCTACGAGCAGTACTTC.

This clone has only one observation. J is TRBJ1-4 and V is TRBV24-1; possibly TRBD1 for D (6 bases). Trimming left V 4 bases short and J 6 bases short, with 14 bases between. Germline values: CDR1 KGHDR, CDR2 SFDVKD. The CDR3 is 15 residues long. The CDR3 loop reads CATSERQGRDEKLFF. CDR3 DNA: TGTGCCACCAGTGAGCGCCAGGGGCGGGATGAAAAACTGTTTTTT.

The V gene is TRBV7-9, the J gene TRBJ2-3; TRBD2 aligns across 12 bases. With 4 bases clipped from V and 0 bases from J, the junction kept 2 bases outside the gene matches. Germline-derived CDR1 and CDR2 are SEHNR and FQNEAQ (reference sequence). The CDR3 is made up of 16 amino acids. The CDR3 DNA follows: TGTGCCAGCAGCTCGACTAGCGGGGGAAGCACAGATACGCAGTATTTT. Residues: CASSSTSGGSTDTQYF.

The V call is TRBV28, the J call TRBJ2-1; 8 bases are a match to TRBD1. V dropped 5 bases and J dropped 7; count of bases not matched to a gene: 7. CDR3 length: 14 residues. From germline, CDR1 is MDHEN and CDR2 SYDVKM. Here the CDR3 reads CASSGGQGDNEQFF. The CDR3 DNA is TGTGCCAGCAGTGGTGGACAGGGAGATAATGAGCAGTTCTTC.

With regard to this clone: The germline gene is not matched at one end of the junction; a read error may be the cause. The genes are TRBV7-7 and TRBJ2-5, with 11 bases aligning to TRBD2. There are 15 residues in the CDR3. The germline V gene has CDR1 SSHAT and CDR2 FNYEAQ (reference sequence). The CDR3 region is CASSIGTSGQETQYF. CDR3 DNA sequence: TGTGCTAGCAGCATAGGGACTAGCGGACAAGAGACCCAGTACTTC.